The clone carrying this T cell receptor (beta chain) has ten or more counts. What it binds is not known. The sample belongs to a study of response to subunit inactivated influenza vaccine. Study-level findings and limits: It was suggested by the authors that few new T cells are recruited by each seasonal influenza vaccination.

Each CDR3 protein is one row after TCRdb ran MiXCR on the RT-PCR reads. The sample includes 550,000 to 800,000 distinct CDR3 sequences, more than 11% of them seen just once. The specimen was PBMCs from blood, collected 14 to 15 days before vaccination. The sequence was collected from a middle-aged man who received an inactivated influenza vaccine.

CDR3 coding DNA: TGTGCCACCGGGGACAGGGTATTAGAGACCCAGTACTTC. Its protein is CATGDRVLETQYF. This chain links TRBV15 with TRBJ2-5, with 9 bases matching TRBD1. The CDR3 loop spans 13 amino acids. V shed 8 bases, J shed 4 bases, and the junction held 5 bases outside the gene matches. Germline-derived CDR1 and CDR2 are LNHNV and YYDKDF (reference sequence).